One sample yielded the 18 T cell receptor beta chains listed below, sequenced in a study of cytomegalovirus exposure and HLA in healthy donors. The PCR employed 60 Vbeta primers together with 13 Jbeta primers. Libraries were prepared by immunoSEQ multiplex PCR; TCRdb keeps only in-frame clonotypes and omits some of them. This table has more than 110,000 clones, around 80% appearing once. The sample was PBMCs. The source is a man aged 30-40 years in good health and CMV-seronegative.

V and J are TRBV5-4 and TRBJ1-2; D remains unclear. The CDR3 runs to 14 residues. CDR1 and CDR2 (germline): SGHNT, YYREEE (reference sequence). Trimming pared 0 bases from V and 2 bases from J, leaving 8 bases between. The CDR3 protein is CASSLETTNYGYTF. CDR3 DNA: TGTGCCAGCAGCTTGGAGACAACGAACTATGGCTACACCTTC. The full variable domain, in which reference TRBV5-4 and TRBJ1-2 provide the parts outside the CDR3, is ETGVTQSPTHLIKTRGQQVTLRCSSQSGHNTVSWYQQALGQGPQFIFQYYREEENGRGNFPPRFSGLQFPNYSSELNVNALELDDSALYLCASSLETTNYGYTFGSGTRLTVV.

The V call is TRBV15, the J call TRBJ1-5; TRBD1 matches at 7 bases. The junction had 0 bases not matched to a gene; V was cut back by 3 bases and J by 7 bases. This CDR3 comprises 12 residues. The V gene's germline CDR1 is LNHNV and CDR2 YYDKDF (reference sequence). The CDR3 spells CATSRGQQPQHF. DNA of the CDR3: TGTGCCACCAGCAGGGGACAGCAGCCCCAGCATTTT.

CDR3 sequence: CSVVRREGYYEQYF. Written as DNA, the CDR3 is TGCAGCGTTGTGAGGCGGGAGGGCTATTACGAGCAGTACTTC. The V gene is TRBV29-1, the J gene TRBJ2-7; 9 bases are shared with TRBD2. Germline V gene lookup returns CDR1 SQVTM and CDR2 ANQGSEA. V shed 4 bases, J shed 4 bases, and the junction held 8 bases outside the gene matches. The CDR3 totals 14 residues.

This chain connects TRBV9 to TRBJ1-1, with 7 nucleotides matching TRBD1. Germline CDR1 and CDR2: SGDLS and YYNGEE. J gave up 4 bases and V 3 bases, and 9 bases lay outside the gene matches. This CDR3 contains 15 residues. CDR3 DNA sequence: TGTGCCAGCAGCGGGGGACAGAAGGGATTCACTGAAGCTTTCTTT. It specifies CASSGGQKGFTEAFF.

The V gene is TRBV5-1, the J gene TRBJ2-1; 7 nucleotides agree with TRBD1. This CDR3 has 14 residues. Germline trimming cut 3 bases from V and 3 bases from J; bases unmatched to any gene: 3. Germline CDR1 and CDR2: SGHRS and YFSETQ. The DNA for the CDR3 is TGCGCCAGCAGCTCCGACAGGGTCTACAATGAGCAGTTCTTC. Amino acid sequence: CASSSDRVYNEQFF.

V and J are TRBV15 and TRBJ2-3, with D perhaps TRBD2 (6 bases). CDR1 and CDR2 from the germline V gene are LNHNV and YYDKDF (reference sequence). Trimming took off 1 base at V and 1 base at J, with 12 bases between the two ends. This CDR3 region has 16 residues. The CDR3 coding sequence is TGTGCCACCAGCAGAGTGAGGGCTAGCGGCACAGATACGCAGTATTTT. This gives the protein CATSRVRASGTDTQYF.

The rearrangement uses TRBV19 and TRBJ2-4; 12 bases agree with TRBD2. With V trimmed by 5 bases and J by 0 bases, 11 bases remained unmatched. Germline lookup yields CDR1 LNHDA and CDR2 SQIVND (reference sequence). The length of the CDR3 is 19 residues. The CDR3 sequence is CASSPGRTSGALAKNIQYF. CDR3 nucleotides: TGTGCCAGTAGTCCTGGTAGGACTAGCGGGGCTCTAGCCAAAAACATTCAGTACTTC.

This chain uses TRBV5-1 with TRBJ2-1; maybe TRBD2 (5 bases). The CDR3 runs to 12 residues. Germline lookup yields CDR1 SGHRS and CDR2 YFSETQ. V lost 4 bases, J lost 10 bases, and 12 bases lay in between. The CDR3 nucleotides read TGCGCCAGCAGCCAAGCTCGGGGAGAGCAGTTCTTC. Amino acid sequence: CASSQARGEQFF.

The chain employs TRBV14 and TRBJ1-2, with D tentatively TRBD1 (6 bases). Germline CDR1 is SGHDN and CDR2 is FVKESK. Trimming removed 5 bases from V and 2 bases from J, with 9 bases in between. The CDR3 loop spans 13 amino acids. The CDR3 spells CASSFGQNYGYTF. For the CDR3, the DNA is TGTGCCAGCAGCTTCGGACAGAACTATGGCTACACCTTC.

The chain couples TRBV6-4 to TRBJ2-3; 8 bases line up with TRBD2. V shed 2 bases, J shed 5 bases, and the junction held 6 bases outside the gene matches. The germline V gene has CDR1 MRHNA and CDR2 SNTAGT. CDR3 length: 15 amino acids. For the CDR3, the DNA is TGTGCCAGCAGTGACCCGGGACTAGGGGTAGATACGCAGTATTTT. This sequence encodes CASSDPGLGVDTQYF.

This sequence joins TRBV2 and TRBJ2-7, with TRBD1 matching 7 bases. The CDR3 covers 12 residues. The V gene end was trimmed by 11 bases and the J gene end by 7 bases; junction bases not matched to a gene: 11. Germline CDR1 SNHLY, CDR2 FYNNEI. The CDR3 DNA reads TGTGCCGGTGCACAGGGGCTGGGGGAGCAGTACTTC. Residues: CAGAQGLGEQYF. The complete variable domain, with remaining parts taken from reference TRBV2 and TRBJ2-7, reads EPEVTQTPSHQVTQMGQEVILRCVPISNHLYFYWYRQILGQKVEFLVSFYNNEISEKSEIFDDQFSVERPDGSNFTLKIRSTKLEDSAMYFCAGAQGLGEQYFGPGTRLTVT.

V usage is TRBV4-1 and J usage is TRBJ2-6; 7 bases are a match to TRBD2. The trim removed 4 bases at V and 0 bases at J, leaving 12 bases unmatched. CDR3 length: 19 residues. Germline V lookup: CDR1 MGHRA, CDR2 YSYEKL. The CDR3 DNA reads TGCGCCAGCAGCCTCCTCGGGCGGGGGACTATCTCTGGGGCCAACGTCCTGACTTTC. As protein: CASSLLGRGTISGANVLTF.

The genes are TRBV21-1 and TRBJ2-5; no DNA check was done on the table's D call, TRBD1. TRBV21-1 is designated a pseudogene. The CDR3 runs 13 residues. In DNA, the CDR3 is TGTGCCAGCACCCCTGGGCAGGGGAAGACCCAGTACTTC. Protein sequence: CASTPGQGKTQYF.

This chain connects TRBV7-6 to TRBJ2-7; 8 bases fit TRBD1. CDR3 length: 15 residues. V was clipped by 0 bases and J by 4 bases; unmatched bases: 5. Germline V gene data show CDR1 as SGHVS and CDR2 as FNYEAQ. The CDR3 DNA reads as TGTGCCAGCAGCTTAGCACAGGGGGAGACTTACGAGCAGTACTTC. It translates to CASSLAQGETYEQYF.

On this clone itself: One end of the junction varies from germline; a read error may be responsible. The chain combines TRBV5-1 with TRBJ2-1, with 13 bases aligning to TRBD2. The V gene's germline CDR1 is SGHRS and CDR2 YFSETQ. This CDR3 has 17 amino acids. CDR3 DNA sequence: TGCGCCAGCAGCCCAGGGACTAGCGGGGTGTCCTATAATGAGCAGTTCTTC. Its protein is CASSPGTSGVSYNEQFF.

Only a few counts were recorded for this clone. The chain has TRBV5-1 and TRBJ1-1; 9 bases line up with TRBD1. Germline trimming cut 3 bases from V and 6 bases from J; bases unmatched to any gene: 9. The CDR3 is 15 amino acids. The germline CDR1 and CDR2 sequences are SGHRS and YFSETQ. CDR3 protein: CASSSGTGLVAEAFF. CDR3 coding DNA: TGCGCCAGCAGCTCGGGGACAGGGCTGGTGGCTGAAGCTTTCTTT.

This rearrangement joins TRBV5-1 to TRBJ2-5, with D possibly TRBD1 on 6 matching bases. The CDR3 sequence is 14 residues long. The germline gives CDR1 SGHRS, CDR2 YFSETQ. The V and J ends lost 0 bases and 5 bases respectively, with 11 bases between them. DNA of the CDR3: TGCGCCAGCAGCTTGGTAGGGCAGGGGGAGACCCAGTACTTC. It yields the protein CASSLVGQGETQYF.

This chain joins TRBV19 and TRBJ2-3; 9 nucleotides align to TRBD2. The CDR3 covers 17 residues. Germline values: CDR1 LNHDA, CDR2 SQIVND (reference sequence). The V segment lost 7 bases and the J segment 1 base; nucleotides outside the gene matches: 12. The CDR3 DNA follows: TGTGCCAGTATTTTTGTTGTTAGCGGGGGATGCACAGATACGCAGTATTTT. Encoded protein: CASIFVVSGGCTDTQYF.